The 30 T cell receptor beta chains below come from one sample, sequenced in a study of low-dose radiotherapy and immunotherapy resistance in tumors. The time point was: after trial treatment. This sample's treatment: LDRT plus nivolumab, ipilimumab, low-dose cyclophosphamide and aspirin (RACIN trial). TCRs were amplified for 15 to 20 PCR cycles with a constant-region primer and V-primer adapter. One entry per CDR3 protein results from TCRdb running MiXCR on the reads. The table has about 52,000 distinct CDR3 sequences, approximately 31% seen once. The sample in question was PBMCs, obtained after low-dose radiotherapy plus immunotherapy. These receptors originate from a male donor with rectosigmoid adenocarcinoma.

This clonotype was counted many times. The chain joins TRBV11-2 to TRBJ2-5; 15 bases map to TRBD2. The CDR3 covers 17 residues. The V gene end was trimmed by 5 bases and the J gene end by 0 bases; junction bases not matched to a gene: 4. From germline, CDR1 is SGHAT and CDR2 FQNNGV. CDR3 protein: CASSPGTSGGYQETQYF. The CDR3 DNA sequence: TGTGCCAGCAGCCCCGGGACTAGCGGGGGGTACCAAGAGACCCAGTACTTC.

This clonotype was observed many times. The chain carries TRBV5-1 and TRBJ1-2, with 11 bases fitting TRBD1. The V gene's germline CDR1 is SGHRS and CDR2 YFSETQ. The length of the CDR3 is 14 residues. With V trimmed by 3 bases and J by 8 bases, 6 bases remained unmatched. Here the CDR3 DNA reads TGCGCCAGCAGCTCGGACAGGGGGCTAGAGGGCTACACCTTC. It codes for CASSSDRGLEGYTF.

The chain joins TRBV5-1 to TRBJ1-6; TRBD1 matches at 7 bases. The CDR3 extends over 18 amino acids. CDR1 is SGHRS, CDR2 YFSETQ, per germline. The V and J ends lost 4 bases and 7 bases, in that order; junction bases with no gene match: 17. The CDR3 protein is CASSRTTGLNGGNSPLHF. The CDR3 DNA sequence: TGCGCCAGCAGCAGGACGACAGGGCTTAACGGGGGGAATTCACCCCTCCACTTT.

This chain links TRBV6-2 or TRBV6-3 with TRBJ2-3; D not resolved. V was cut by 5 bases and J by 0 bases, with 9 bases left in between. Germline CDR1 MNHEY, CDR2 SVGEGT. The CDR3 is 14 amino acids. CDR3 nucleotides: TGTGCCAGCAGTGAGCACTTTAGCACAGATACGCAGTATTTT. Protein product: CASSEHFSTDTQYF.

In the case of this clonotype: A far larger clone lies a single base away; this is likely a read error. This rearrangement joins TRBV1 to TRBJ1-5. TRBV1 is classified as a pseudogene. CDR3 length: 16 residues. In nucleotides, the CDR3 is TGCGCCAGCAGCCAAGTAGGCTCGGGGAGAGTTCAGCCCCAGCGTTTT. It translates to CASSQVGSGRVQPQRF.

This clonotype was picked up many times. The chain joins TRBV6-2 or TRBV6-3 to TRBJ2-6; D unresolved. V was trimmed by 5 bases and J by 1 base, leaving 9 bases between them. Germline V gene sequence: CDR1 MNHEY, CDR2 SVGEGT. CDR3 length equals 15 residues. CDR3 amino acids: CASSEEGSGANVLTF. CDR3 DNA: TGTGCCAGCAGTGAAGAAGGGTCTGGGGCCAACGTCCTGACTTTC.

This clonotype was observed at least ten times. This rearrangement joins TRBV5-1 to TRBJ2-7, with a possible D match to TRBD1 (5 bases). Germline CDR1 and CDR2: SGHRS and YFSETQ. The CDR3 runs 15 residues. The V end was cut by 4 bases, the J end by 0 bases, with 14 bases between. The CDR3 DNA follows: TGCGCCAGCAGCCGCGACAGAAACCCCTCCTACGAGCAGTACTTC. Its translation is CASSRDRNPSYEQYF.

This clonotype was observed at least ten times. This chain joins TRBV9 and TRBJ2-2; D might be TRBD1 (5 bases). V was trimmed by 1 base and J by 3 bases, leaving 13 bases between them. CDR3 length: 16 amino acids. CDR1 is SGDLS, CDR2 YYNGEE, per germline. The CDR3 nucleotides read TGTGCCAGCAGCGTATATCAGGGCGAGGACACCGGGGAGCTGTTTTTT. Its protein product is CASSVYQGEDTGELFF.

This clonotype was detected a few times. This sequence joins TRBV5-1 and TRBJ2-7; D is possibly TRBD2 (6 bases). Trimming pared 3 bases from V and 7 bases from J, leaving 11 bases between. This CDR3 has 12 amino acids. Germline CDR1 is SGHRS and CDR2 is YFSETQ. The CDR3 here is CASSSGVGEQYF. CDR3 DNA: TGCGCCAGCAGCTCGGGAGTAGGGGAGCAGTACTTC.

This clonotype was seen at least ten times. V gene TRBV19 combines with J gene TRBJ2-1, with D maybe TRBD2 (7 bases). V was shortened by 2 bases and J by 6 bases, with 14 bases between the two germline ends. Per germline, CDR1 LNHDA and CDR2 SQIVND (reference sequence). The CDR3 contains 15 residues. CDR3 sequence (DNA): TGTGCCAGTAGTATAAGAGGGGGGGCCCTCAATGAGCAGTTCTTC. Translating it yields CASSIRGGALNEQFF.

The CDR3 region has the DNA TGTGCCAGCAGTTTTTACGGGAGCTCCTACGAGCAGTACTTC. Translation: CASSFYGSSYEQYF. J is TRBJ2-7 and V is TRBV28, with a tentative D call TRBD2 (6 bases). V was clipped by 3 bases and J by 0 bases, with 9 bases between them. The germline gives CDR1 MDHEN, CDR2 SYDVKM. CDR3 length equals 14 residues.

The sample holds many counts of this clonotype. The chain uses TRBV29-1 and TRBJ2-1, with D possibly being TRBD2 (5 bases). The V end was cut by 4 bases, the J end by 6 bases, with 10 bases between. The CDR3 runs to 12 residues. Germline CDR1 reads SQVTM; CDR2 reads ANQGSEA. The DNA of the CDR3 is TGCAGCGTTGTCGGCGGGCCCAATGAGCAGTTCTTC. Translated: CSVVGGPNEQFF.

This chain joins TRBV7-2 and TRBJ2-3; D perhaps matches TRBD2 (5 bases). V lost 5 bases to trimming and J lost 2 bases, with 14 bases between them. Germline CDR1 reads SGHTA; CDR2 reads FQGNSA. There are 15 residues in the CDR3. CDR3: CASSPRTGYTDTQYF. CDR3 coding DNA: TGTGCCAGCAGCCCGAGGACTGGTTACACAGATACGCAGTATTTT.

This clonotype came up many times. DNA for the CDR3: TGTGCCAGCCTAACGGGGCAGGGCTCCTACGAGCAGTACTTC. Translated, it gives CASLTGQGSYEQYF. The rearrangement joins TRBV7-2 to TRBJ2-7, with D perhaps assigned TRBD1 or TRBD2 (5 bases each). V was trimmed by 8 bases and J by 0 bases, leaving 14 bases between them. CDR1 and CDR2 from the germline V gene are SGHTA and FQGNSA. The CDR3 runs to 14 residues. Full variable domain (remainder filled in from reference TRBV7-2 and TRBJ2-7): GAGVSQSPSNKVTEKGKDVELRCDPISGHTALYWYRQSLGQGLEFLIYFQGNSAPDKSGLPSDRFSAERTGGSVSTLTIQRTQQEDSAVYLCASLTGQGSYEQYFGPGTRLTVT.

This clonotype was counted many times. The chain links TRBV6-1 to TRBJ1-3; D gene unclear. Trimming removed 9 bases from V and 2 bases from J, with 11 bases in between. The V gene's germline CDR1 is MNHNS and CDR2 SASEGT. The CDR3 totals 13 residues. For the CDR3, the DNA is TGTGCCAGTACGCGTGGTCCTGGAAACACCATATATTTT. Translation: CASTRGPGNTIYF.

The J gene is TRBJ1-4, the V gene TRBV5-1; D gene unclear. CDR1 and CDR2 from the germline V gene are SGHRS and YFSETQ. The CDR3 has 13 residues. Trimming removed 0 bases at V and 8 bases at J, with 8 bases between. The DNA for the CDR3 is TGCGCCAGCAGCTTGGGGTCAGCGGAAAAACTGTTTTTT. It translates to CASSLGSAEKLFF.

This clonotype was counted ten times or more. V gene TRBV9 combines with J gene TRBJ2-7, with 8 bases that match TRBD2. V was pared by 3 bases and J by 5 bases, with 13 bases of the junction left unmatched. CDR3 length equals 16 residues. CDR1 is SGDLS, CDR2 YYNGEE, per germline. The chain's CDR3 is CASSAQPGLGLNEQYF. The CDR3 DNA follows: TGTGCCAGCAGCGCCCAACCGGGACTAGGACTCAACGAGCAGTACTTC.

The chain has TRBV6-1 and TRBJ1-1; D gene ambiguous. Trimming cost V 6 bases and J 7 bases, with 12 bases left between them. The CDR3 contains 12 residues. Germline V lookup: CDR1 MNHNS, CDR2 SASEGT. The CDR3, as DNA: TGTGCCAGCAGCTTTGCTGAGGGTGAAGCTTTCTTT. Translation: CASSFAEGEAFF.

This rearrangement joins TRBV2 to TRBJ2-7; TRBD1 might be the D (6 bases). Germline loops: CDR1 SNHLY, CDR2 FYNNEI. The CDR3 extends over 15 amino acids. The ends were cut back, 3 bases at V and 2 bases at J, with 14 bases in the middle. The CDR3 DNA reads as TGTGCCAGCAGTGAGCGGCAGGGGCCACCCTACGAGCAGTACTTC. Its translation is CASSERQGPPYEQYF.

This chain links TRBV3-1 with TRBJ1-2, with D possibly TRBD1 on 6 matching bases. CDR1 is LGHDT, CDR2 YNNKEL, per germline (reference sequence). The CDR3 consists of 14 residues. Trimming stripped 3 bases from V and 7 bases from J, with 15 bases between. CDR3 loop: CASSQLTGSGGYTF. The CDR3 DNA follows: TGTGCCAGCAGCCAGCTAACAGGGTCGGGTGGCTACACCTTC.

The chain is built from TRBV13 and TRBJ2-5, with D possibly matching TRBD1 (6 bases). CDR3 size: 15 residues. Germline V gene data show CDR1 as PRHDT and CDR2 as FYEKMQ (reference sequence). V shed 1 base and J shed 7 bases, with 16 bases lying between them. DNA of the CDR3: TGTGCCAGCAGCTTAGAGGGACACTCAACGGGGACCCAGTACTTC. Protein sequence: CASSLEGHSTGTQYF.

This clonotype was detected a few times. The V and J genes are TRBV6-1 and TRBJ2-1; 7 nucleotides agree with TRBD2. The V and J ends lost 11 bases and 4 bases, in that order; junction bases with no gene match: 11. Per the germline V gene, CDR1 is MNHNS and CDR2 is SASEGT. This CDR3 has 14 residues. The CDR3 DNA sequence: TGTGCCGCACGGGCGGCGGGAGAGTACAATGAGCAGTTCTTC. This encodes CAARAAGEYNEQFF.

This clonotype is medium-sized (0.01 to 0.1%) by share. This chain links TRBV4-2 with TRBJ2-1; TRBD1 matches 11 bases. CDR3 length: 16 residues. The germline gives CDR1 LGHNA, CDR2 YNFKEQ. Trimming took 0 bases from V and 3 from J; bases not matched to a gene: 1. This chain's CDR3 is CASSQEGTGGYNEQFF. As DNA, the CDR3 is TGTGCCAGCAGCCAAGAGGGGACAGGGGGCTACAATGAGCAGTTCTTC.

The gene calls are TRBV2 and TRBJ2-7; no definite D call. The CDR3 is made up of 14 amino acids. Deletions cut 3 bases from V and 0 bases from J, with 9 bases between. Germline V gives CDR1 SNHLY, CDR2 FYNNEI. CDR3 nucleotides: TGTGCCAGCAGTGACGGGCACAGCTCCTACGAGCAGTACTTC. Its translation is CASSDGHSSYEQYF. Complete variable domain (other parts from reference TRBV2 and TRBJ2-7): EPEVTQTPSHQVTQMGQEVILRCVPISNHLYFYWYRQILGQKVEFLVSFYNNEISEKSEIFDDQFSVERPDGSNFTLKIRSTKLEDSAMYFCASSDGHSSYEQYFGPGTRLTVT.

Notes on this clonotype: Given a much more abundant clone one base away, this may be a read error. CDR3 sequence reads: CASSRQTNTEAFF. The CDR3, as DNA: TGTGCCAGCAGTCGACAGACGAACACTGAAGCTTTCTTT. The chain joins TRBV7-8 to TRBJ1-1; D possibly corresponds to TRBD1 (5 bases). Germline CDR1 SGHVS, CDR2 FQNEAQ. The CDR3 has 13 amino acids. Trimming left V 6 bases short and J 1 base short, with 9 bases between.

This clonotype has just one count. This sequence joins TRBV28 and TRBJ1-3, with a weak D call TRBD1 (6 bases). The CDR3 is 16 residues long. Germline loops: CDR1 MDHEN, CDR2 SYDVKM. Trimming shortened V by 3 bases and J by 0 bases, and 12 bases separated the two germline ends. The CDR3 is CASSLRGLSSGNTIYF. CDR3 nucleotides: TGTGCCAGCAGTTTGCGGGGGCTGAGCTCTGGAAACACCATATATTTT.

The table lists this clonotype with a few counts. The V gene is TRBV5-4, the J gene TRBJ2-7; D remains unclear. Germline CDR1 SGHNT, CDR2 YYREEE (reference sequence). CDR3 length: 12 amino acids. Trimming pared 0 bases from V and 7 bases from J, leaving 8 bases between. This CDR3 reads CASSLGDGEQYF. CDR3 nucleotide sequence: TGTGCCAGCAGCTTGGGTGACGGAGAGCAGTACTTC. The full variable domain, completed using reference TRBV5-4 and TRBJ2-7, is ETGVTQSPTHLIKTRGQQVTLRCSSQSGHNTVSWYQQALGQGPQFIFQYYREEENGRGNFPPRFSGLQFPNYSSELNVNALELDDSALYLCASSLGDGEQYFGPGTRLTVT.

This clonotype turned up a few times. The chain couples TRBV6-1 to TRBJ2-7; no clear D gene. From germline, CDR1 is MNHNS and CDR2 SASEGT. This CDR3 contains 14 residues. Between the trimmed V and J ends, which lost 2 bases and 3 bases, there was a span of 11 bases. The CDR3 loop reads CASSETTRLYEQYF. The CDR3, as DNA: TGTGCCAGCAGTGAAACCACCCGACTCTACGAGCAGTACTTC.

The chain couples TRBV12-3 or TRBV12-4 to TRBJ1-2, with D uncertain. The CDR3 extends over 15 amino acids. V was clipped by 0 bases and J by 0 bases, with 8 bases between them. CDR3 sequence reads: CASSLAAVANYGYTF. As DNA, the CDR3 is TGTGCCAGCAGTTTAGCTGCAGTAGCTAACTATGGCTACACCTTC.

CDR3 nucleotides: TGTGCCAGCTTAGACAAGACCTACGAGCAGTACTTC. This translates into CASLDKTYEQYF. V gene TRBV6-2 or TRBV6-3 combines with J gene TRBJ2-7, with unresolved D. The V end lost 8 bases, the J end lost 2 bases, and 10 bases lay between the germline ends. Germline V gene sequence: CDR1 MNHEY, CDR2 SVGEGT. This CDR3 has 12 amino acids.